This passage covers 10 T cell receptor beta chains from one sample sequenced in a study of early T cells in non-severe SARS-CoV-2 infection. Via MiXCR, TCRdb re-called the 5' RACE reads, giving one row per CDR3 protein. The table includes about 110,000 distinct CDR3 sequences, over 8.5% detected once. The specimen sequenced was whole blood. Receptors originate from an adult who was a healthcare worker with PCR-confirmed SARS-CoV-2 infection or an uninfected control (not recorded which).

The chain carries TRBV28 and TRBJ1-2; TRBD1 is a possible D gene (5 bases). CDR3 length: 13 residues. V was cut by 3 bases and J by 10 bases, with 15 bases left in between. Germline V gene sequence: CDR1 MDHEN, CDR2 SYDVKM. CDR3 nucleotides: TGTGCCAGCAGTTTCGATAGGGGATTGAACTACACCTTC. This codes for CASSFDRGLNYTF.

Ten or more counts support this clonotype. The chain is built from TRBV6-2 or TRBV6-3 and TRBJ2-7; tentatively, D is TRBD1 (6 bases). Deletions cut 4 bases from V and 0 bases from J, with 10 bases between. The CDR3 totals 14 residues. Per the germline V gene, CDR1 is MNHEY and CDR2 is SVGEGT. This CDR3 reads CASSSQGSSYEQYF. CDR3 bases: TGTGCCAGCAGTTCTCAGGGGAGCTCCTACGAGCAGTACTTC.

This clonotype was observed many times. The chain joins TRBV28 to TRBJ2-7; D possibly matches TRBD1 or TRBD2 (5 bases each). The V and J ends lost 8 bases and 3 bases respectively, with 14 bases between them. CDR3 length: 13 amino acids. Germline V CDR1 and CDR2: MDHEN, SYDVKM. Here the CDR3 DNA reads TGTGCCAGCCTGGACGGGGCCGGCTACGAGCAGTACTTC. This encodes CASLDGAGYEQYF. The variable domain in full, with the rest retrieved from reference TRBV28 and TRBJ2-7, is DVKVTQSSRYLVKRTGEKVFLECVQDMDHENMFWYRQDPGLGLRLIYFSYDVKMKEKGDIPEGYSVSREKKERFSLILESASTNQTSMYLCASLDGAGYEQYFGPGTRLTVT.

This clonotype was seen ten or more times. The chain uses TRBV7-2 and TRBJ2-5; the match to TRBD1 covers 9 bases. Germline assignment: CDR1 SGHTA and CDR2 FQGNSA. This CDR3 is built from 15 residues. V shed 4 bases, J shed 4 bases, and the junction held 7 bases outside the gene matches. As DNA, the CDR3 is TGTGCCAGCAGCTGGGACAGGGAGGCGATAGAGACCCAGTACTTC. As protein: CASSWDREAIETQYF. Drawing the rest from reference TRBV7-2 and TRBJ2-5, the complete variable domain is GAGVSQSPSNKVTEKGKDVELRCDPISGHTALYWYRQSLGQGLEFLIYFQGNSAPDKSGLPSDRFSAERTGGSVSTLTIQRTQQEDSAVYLCASSWDREAIETQYFGPGTRLLVL.

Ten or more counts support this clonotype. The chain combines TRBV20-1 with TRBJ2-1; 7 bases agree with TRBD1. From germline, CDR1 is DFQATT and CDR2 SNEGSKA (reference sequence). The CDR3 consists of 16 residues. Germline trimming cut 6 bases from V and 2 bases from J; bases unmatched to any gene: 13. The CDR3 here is CSAPRLKGAPYNEQFF. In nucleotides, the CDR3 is TGCAGTGCCCCTCGGCTTAAGGGGGCTCCCTACAATGAGCAGTTCTTC.

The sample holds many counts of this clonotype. The CDR3 DNA follows: TGTGCCAGCAGTTACCAGCGGGACATAAACATTCAGTACTTC. It yields the protein CASSYQRDINIQYF. This sequence joins TRBV6-2 or TRBV6-3 and TRBJ2-4; D perhaps matches TRBD2 (7 bases). CDR3 size: 14 residues. Germline CDR1 MNHEY, CDR2 SVGEGT. Trimming removed 2 bases from V and 6 bases from J, with 11 bases in between.

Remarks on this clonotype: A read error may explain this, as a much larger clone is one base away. CDR3 coding DNA: TGTGTCAGCAGATACAGCGGGACACTAGGGGAAGCTTTCTTT. It encodes CVSRYSGTLGEAFF. This rearrangement joins TRBV7-9 to TRBJ1-1, with D maybe TRBD1 (6 bases). This CDR3 comprises 14 residues. The germline V gene encodes CDR1 SEHNR and CDR2 FQNEAQ (reference sequence).

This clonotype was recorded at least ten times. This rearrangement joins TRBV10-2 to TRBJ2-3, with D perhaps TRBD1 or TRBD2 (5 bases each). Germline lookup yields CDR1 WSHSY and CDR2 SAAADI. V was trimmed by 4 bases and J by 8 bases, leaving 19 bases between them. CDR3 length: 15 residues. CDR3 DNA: TGCGCCAGCAGTGGGAACACCGCCGGGGCGGGTACGCAGTATTTT. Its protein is CASSGNTAGAGTQYF.

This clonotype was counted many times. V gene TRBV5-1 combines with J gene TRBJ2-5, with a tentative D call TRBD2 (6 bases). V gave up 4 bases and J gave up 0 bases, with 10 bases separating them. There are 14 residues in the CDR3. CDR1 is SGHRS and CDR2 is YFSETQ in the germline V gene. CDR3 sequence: CASSSAGYQETQYF. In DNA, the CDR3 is TGCGCCAGCAGCAGTGCGGGGTACCAAGAGACCCAGTACTTC.

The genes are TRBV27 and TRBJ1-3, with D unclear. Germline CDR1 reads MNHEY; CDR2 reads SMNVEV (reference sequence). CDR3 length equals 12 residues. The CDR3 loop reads CGVGYSGNTIYF. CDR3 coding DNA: TGTGGGGTCGGATACTCTGGAAACACCATATATTTT.